This TCR beta chain was documented in a study of spatial heterogeneity in lung cancer. Study overall: There were 72 donors, all of them untreated patients with early-stage non-small cell lung cancer. Where they were available, follow-up PBMC samples were sequenced, at a median of approximately two years after resection.

Time point specified: blood at routine non-recurrence follow-up after resection. No cells were sorted before sequencing. The whole RNA sequenced was extracted from tumor, nontumor lung or frozen PBMC. Germline lookup yields CDR1 LNHNV and CDR2 YYDKDF (reference sequence). This CDR3 region has 14 residues. J lost 4 bases, V lost 9 bases, and 8 bases had no gene match. This clonotype is termed medium-sized. From the 5' RACE reads, TCRdb called clonotypes with MiXCR, one entry per CDR3 protein. Of approximately 18,000 distinct CDR3 sequences in the sample, approximately 19% were seen once. The chain uses TRBV15 and TRBJ2-7; TRBD1 matches at 11 bases. The sequencing used PBMCs, collected at follow-up. The origin of this receptor is a male donor with early-stage non-small cell lung cancer. The CDR3 DNA follows: TGTGCCACTAGCGCCGGGACAGGGGGATACGAGCAGTACTTC. Translated: CATSAGTGGYEQYF.